This T cell receptor beta chain was identified in a study of beta chain features in type 1 diabetes. The study's findings and limits: Moderately but significantly shorter TCRB CDR3s were found in Type 1 diabetes patients in all four CD4+ subsets. Sequencing used cDNA, and cells with high TCR expression could therefore be over-represented.

This clone was detected a few times. Its antigen is currently unknown. Every bit of the isolated RNA underwent reverse transcription, so sequencing read expressed TCRB transcripts. Using immunoSEQ multiplex PCR, the repertoire was profiled, and TCRdb retains in-frame clones only, with some absent. The sample includes over 120,000 clones, about 13% of them seen just once. There are 14 residues in the CDR3. Germline CDR1 MDHEN, CDR2 SYDVKM. V shed 4 bases and J 2 bases; nucleotides not matched to a gene: 2. The rearrangement uses TRBV28 and TRBJ1-1; 9 bases map to TRBD1. This receptor was taken from a man younger than 30 with type 1 diabetes. Input material: central memory CD4+ T cells from blood. CDR3 in amino acids: CASSSGQGNTEAFF. The CDR3 nucleotides read TGTGCCAGCAGTTCGGGACAGGGTAACACTGAAGCTTTCTTT.